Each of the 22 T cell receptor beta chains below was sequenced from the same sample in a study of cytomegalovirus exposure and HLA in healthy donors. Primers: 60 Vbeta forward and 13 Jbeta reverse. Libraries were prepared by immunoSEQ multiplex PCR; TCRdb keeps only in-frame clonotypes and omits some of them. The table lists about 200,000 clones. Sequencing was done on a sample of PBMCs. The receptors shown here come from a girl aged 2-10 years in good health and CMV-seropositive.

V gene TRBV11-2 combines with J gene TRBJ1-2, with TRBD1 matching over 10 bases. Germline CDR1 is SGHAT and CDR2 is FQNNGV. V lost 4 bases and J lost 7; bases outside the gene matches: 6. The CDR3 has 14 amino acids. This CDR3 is CASSSPRDRGGYTF. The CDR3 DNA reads TGTGCCAGCAGCTCACCGAGGGACAGGGGTGGCTACACCTTC. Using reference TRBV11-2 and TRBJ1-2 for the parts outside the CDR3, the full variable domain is EAGVAQSPRYKIIEKRQSVAFWCNPISGHATLYWYQQILGQGPKLLIQFQNNGVVDDSQLPKDRFSAERLKGVDSTLKIQPAKLEDSAVYLCASSSPRDRGGYTFGSGTRLTVV.

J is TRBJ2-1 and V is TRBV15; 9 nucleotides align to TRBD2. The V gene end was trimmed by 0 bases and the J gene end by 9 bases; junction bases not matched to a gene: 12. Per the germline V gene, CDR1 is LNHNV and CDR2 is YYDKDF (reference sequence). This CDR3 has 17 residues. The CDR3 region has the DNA TGTGCCACCAGCAGAGACACCTTAGCGGGAGAGTTTGGTGAGCAGTTCTTC. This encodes CATSRDTLAGEFGEQFF.

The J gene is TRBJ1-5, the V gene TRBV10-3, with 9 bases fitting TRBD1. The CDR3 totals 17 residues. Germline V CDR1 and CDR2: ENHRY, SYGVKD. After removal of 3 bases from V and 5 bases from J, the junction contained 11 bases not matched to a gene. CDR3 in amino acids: CAISDPPGQGSDQPQHF. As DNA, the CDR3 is TGTGCCATCAGTGATCCTCCCGGACAGGGGTCTGATCAGCCCCAGCATTTT.

CDR3 in amino acids: CASQTSGSSADTQYF. CDR3 coding DNA: TGCGCCAGTCAGACTAGCGGGAGTAGTGCAGATACGCAGTATTTT. The chain recombines TRBV4-1 with TRBJ2-3; 12 bases map to TRBD2. V was clipped by 9 bases and J by 4 bases; unmatched bases: 8. CDR3 length: 15 residues. Germline CDR1 and CDR2: MGHRA and YSYEKL.

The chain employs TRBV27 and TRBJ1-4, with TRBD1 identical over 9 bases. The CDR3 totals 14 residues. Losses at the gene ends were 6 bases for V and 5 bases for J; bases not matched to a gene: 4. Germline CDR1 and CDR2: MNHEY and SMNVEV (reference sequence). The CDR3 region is CASRSGQGNEKLFF. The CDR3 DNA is TGTGCCAGCAGATCGGGACAGGGCAATGAAAAACTGTTTTTT.

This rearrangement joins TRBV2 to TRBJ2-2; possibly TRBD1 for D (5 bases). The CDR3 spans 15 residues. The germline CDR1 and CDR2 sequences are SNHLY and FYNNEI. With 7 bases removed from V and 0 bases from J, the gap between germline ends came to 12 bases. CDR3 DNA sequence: TGTGCCAGCACCCATGACAGAGCGAACACCGGGGAGCTGTTTTTT. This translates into CASTHDRANTGELFF.

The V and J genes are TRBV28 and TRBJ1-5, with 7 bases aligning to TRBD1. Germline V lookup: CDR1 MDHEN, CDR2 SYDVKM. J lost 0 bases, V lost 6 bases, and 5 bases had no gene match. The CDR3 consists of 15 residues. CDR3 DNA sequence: TGTGCCAGCAGGAAACAGGGGTATAGCAATCAGCCCCAGCATTTT. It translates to CASRKQGYSNQPQHF.

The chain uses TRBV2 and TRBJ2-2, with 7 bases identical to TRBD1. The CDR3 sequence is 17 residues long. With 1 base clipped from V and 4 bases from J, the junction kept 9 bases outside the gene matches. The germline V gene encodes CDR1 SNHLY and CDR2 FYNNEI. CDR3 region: CASSEEGGRGITGELFF. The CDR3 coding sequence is TGTGCCAGCAGTGAAGAAGGCGGCAGGGGGATCACCGGGGAGCTGTTTTTT.

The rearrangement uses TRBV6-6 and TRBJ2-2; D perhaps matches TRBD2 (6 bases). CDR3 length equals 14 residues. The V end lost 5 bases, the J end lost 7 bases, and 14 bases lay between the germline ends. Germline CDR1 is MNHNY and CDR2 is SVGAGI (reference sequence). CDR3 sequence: CASSREFGGGELFF. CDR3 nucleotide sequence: TGTGCCAGCAGTCGGGAGTTCGGTGGCGGGGAGCTGTTTTTT.

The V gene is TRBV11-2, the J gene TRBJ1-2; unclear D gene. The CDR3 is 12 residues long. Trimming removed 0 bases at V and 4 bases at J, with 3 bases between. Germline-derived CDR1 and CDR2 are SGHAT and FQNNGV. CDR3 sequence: CASSLDLYGYTF. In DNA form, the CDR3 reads TGTGCCAGCAGCTTAGATCTCTATGGCTACACCTTC. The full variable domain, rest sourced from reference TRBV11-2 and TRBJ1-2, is EAGVAQSPRYKIIEKRQSVAFWCNPISGHATLYWYQQILGQGPKLLIQFQNNGVVDDSQLPKDRFSAERLKGVDSTLKIQPAKLEDSAVYLCASSLDLYGYTFGSGTRLTVV.

CDR3 sequence: CASSQAGLAIGEQYF. The CDR3 region has the DNA TGCGCCAGCAGCCAAGCGGGACTAGCGATCGGCGAGCAGTACTTC. The chain uses TRBV4-1 and TRBJ2-7; 10 nucleotides agree with TRBD2. Per germline, CDR1 MGHRA and CDR2 YSYEKL. The junction had 6 bases not matched to a gene; V was cut back by 1 base and J by 6 bases. The CDR3 has 15 amino acids.

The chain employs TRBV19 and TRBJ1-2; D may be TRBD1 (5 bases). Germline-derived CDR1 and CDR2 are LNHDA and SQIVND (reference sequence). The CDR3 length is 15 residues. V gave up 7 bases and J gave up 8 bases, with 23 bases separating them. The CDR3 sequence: CASTANRGGTMGYTF. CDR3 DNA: TGTGCCAGTACCGCTAATCGAGGCGGGACGATGGGCTACACCTTC.

CDR3 protein: CASSLRTSGITDTQYF. Written as DNA, the CDR3 is TGTGCCAGCAGCTTACGGACTAGCGGGATCACAGATACGCAGTATTTT. This chain uses TRBV7-9 with TRBJ2-3, with 12 bases aligning to TRBD2. This CDR3 contains 16 residues. Germline V gene lookup returns CDR1 SEHNR and CDR2 FQNEAQ (reference sequence). With 2 bases clipped from V and 2 bases from J, the junction kept 2 bases outside the gene matches.

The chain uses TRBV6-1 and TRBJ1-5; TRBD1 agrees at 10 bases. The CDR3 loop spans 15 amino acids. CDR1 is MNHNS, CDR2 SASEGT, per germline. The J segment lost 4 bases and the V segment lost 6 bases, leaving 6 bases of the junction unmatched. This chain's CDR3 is CASSERDRGNQPQHF. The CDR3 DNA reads TGTGCCAGCAGCGAGAGGGACAGGGGAAATCAGCCCCAGCATTTT.

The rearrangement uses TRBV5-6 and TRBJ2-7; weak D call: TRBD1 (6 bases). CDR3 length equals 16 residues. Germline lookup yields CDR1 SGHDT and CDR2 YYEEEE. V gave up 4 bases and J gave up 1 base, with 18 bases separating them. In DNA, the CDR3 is TGTGCCAGCAGCCCGGCCACAGGGTCAGAATCCTACGAGCAGTACTTC. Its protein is CASSPATGSESYEQYF. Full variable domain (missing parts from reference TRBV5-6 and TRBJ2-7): DAGVTQSPTHLIKTRGQQVTLRCSPKSGHDTVSWYQQALGQGPQFIFQYYEEEERQRGNFPDRFSGHQFPNYSSELNVNALLLGDSALYLCASSPATGSESYEQYFGPGTRLTVT.

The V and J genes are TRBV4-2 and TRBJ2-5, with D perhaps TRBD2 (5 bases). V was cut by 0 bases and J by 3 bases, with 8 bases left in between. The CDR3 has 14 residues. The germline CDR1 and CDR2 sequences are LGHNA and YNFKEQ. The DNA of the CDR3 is TGTGCCAGCAGCCAAGAGCGGCGGGAAGAGACCCAGTACTTC. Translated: CASSQERREETQYF.

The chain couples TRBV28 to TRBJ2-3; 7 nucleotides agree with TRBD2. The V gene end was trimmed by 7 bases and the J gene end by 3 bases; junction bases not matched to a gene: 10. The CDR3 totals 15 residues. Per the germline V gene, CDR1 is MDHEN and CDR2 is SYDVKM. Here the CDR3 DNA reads TGTGCCAGCACCCCGGTGGGGGGAGGGACAGATACGCAGTATTTT. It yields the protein CASTPVGGGTDTQYF. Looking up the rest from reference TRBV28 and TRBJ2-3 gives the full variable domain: DVKVTQSSRYLVKRTGEKVFLECVQDMDHENMFWYRQDPGLGLRLIYFSYDVKMKEKGDIPEGYSVSREKKERFSLILESASTNQTSMYLCASTPVGGGTDTQYFGPGTRLTVL.

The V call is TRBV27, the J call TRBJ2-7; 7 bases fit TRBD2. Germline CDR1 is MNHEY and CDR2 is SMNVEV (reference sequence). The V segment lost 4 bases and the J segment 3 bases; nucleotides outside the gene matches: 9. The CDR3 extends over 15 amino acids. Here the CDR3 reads CASSSPSGTRYEQYF. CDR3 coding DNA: TGTGCCAGCAGTTCCCCTAGCGGTACCCGCTACGAGCAGTACTTC.

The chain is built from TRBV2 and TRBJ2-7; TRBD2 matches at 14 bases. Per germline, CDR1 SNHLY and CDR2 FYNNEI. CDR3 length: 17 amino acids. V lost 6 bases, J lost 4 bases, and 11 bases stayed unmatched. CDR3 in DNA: TGTGCCAGCAGCGCGGGACTAGCGGGAGTCGTAGCTTACGAGCAGTACTTC. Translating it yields CASSAGLAGVVAYEQYF.

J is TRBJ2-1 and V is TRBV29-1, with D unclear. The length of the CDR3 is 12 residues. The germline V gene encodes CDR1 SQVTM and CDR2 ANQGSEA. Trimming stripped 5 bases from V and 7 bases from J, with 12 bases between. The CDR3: CSVINTLNEQFF. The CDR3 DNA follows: TGCAGCGTTATAAACACCCTGAATGAGCAGTTCTTC.

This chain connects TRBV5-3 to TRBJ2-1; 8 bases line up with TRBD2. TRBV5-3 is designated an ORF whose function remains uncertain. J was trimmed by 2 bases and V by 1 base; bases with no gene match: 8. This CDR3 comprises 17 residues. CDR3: CARSLMLRLATYNEQFF. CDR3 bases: TGTGCCAGAAGCTTGATGCTTCGACTAGCGACCTACAATGAGCAGTTCTTC.

The CDR3 is CASSPQTGEQYF. In DNA form, the CDR3 reads TGTGCCAGCTCACCCCAAACGGGCGAGCAGTACTTC. The rearrangement uses TRBV18 and TRBJ2-7; D not resolved. The length of the CDR3 is 12 residues. The germline gives CDR1 KGHSH, CDR2 LQKENI. Trimming stripped 3 bases from V and 6 bases from J, with 9 bases between.